The TCR beta chain under discussion was sequenced for a study of vaccination and CD4 T cells after COVID-19. Turning to the study itself: The makeup of the convalescents was six males and four females, two of them Hispanic.

Study-level findings and limits: Investigators enrolled relatively few convalescent patients and included no early post-infection timepoints.

This clonotype was counted only a few times. Its antigen is currently unknown. At the Johns Hopkins FTIC core, DNA taken from cultured CD4+ T cells was sequenced by way of the Oncomine TCR Beta short-read assay. TCRdb reprocessed the PCR reads via MiXCR and lists one record per CDR3 protein. This table holds more than 20,000 distinct CDR3 sequences, 42% found once. The time point here: late sampling 161 to 241 days after vaccination in three convalescent patients. Treatment given: roughly 11-day PBMC culture with coronavirus spike peptide pools or control peptides (ViraFEST assay). The V segment lost 2 bases and the J segment 2 bases; nucleotides outside the gene matches: 7. The V gene's germline CDR1 is DFQATT and CDR2 SNEGSKA (reference sequence). This CDR3 comprises 16 residues.

The J gene is TRBJ1-1, the V gene TRBV20-1, with 11 bases fitting TRBD1. This specimen was CD4+ T cells from blood, cultured in vitro, taken about 7 months after SARS-CoV-2 vaccination. The clonotype originates from a human donor who had recovered from COVID-19. The CDR3 bases are TGCAGTGCTAGAACCGGGACAGGGGGACGTAACACTGAAGCTTTCTTT. This gives the protein CSARTGTGGRNTEAFF.